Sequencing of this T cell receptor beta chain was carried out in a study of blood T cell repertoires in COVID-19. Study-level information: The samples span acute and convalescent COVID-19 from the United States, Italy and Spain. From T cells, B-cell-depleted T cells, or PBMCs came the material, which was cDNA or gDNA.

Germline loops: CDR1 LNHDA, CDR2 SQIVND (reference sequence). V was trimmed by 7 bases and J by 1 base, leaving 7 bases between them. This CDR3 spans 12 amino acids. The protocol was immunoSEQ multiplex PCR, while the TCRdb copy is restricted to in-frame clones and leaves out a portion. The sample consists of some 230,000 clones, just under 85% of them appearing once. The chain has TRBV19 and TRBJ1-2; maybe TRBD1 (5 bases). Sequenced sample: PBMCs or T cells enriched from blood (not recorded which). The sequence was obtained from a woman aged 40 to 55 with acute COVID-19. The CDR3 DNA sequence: TGTGCCAGTATTGGACATAACTATGGCTACACCTTC. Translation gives CASIGHNYGYTF.